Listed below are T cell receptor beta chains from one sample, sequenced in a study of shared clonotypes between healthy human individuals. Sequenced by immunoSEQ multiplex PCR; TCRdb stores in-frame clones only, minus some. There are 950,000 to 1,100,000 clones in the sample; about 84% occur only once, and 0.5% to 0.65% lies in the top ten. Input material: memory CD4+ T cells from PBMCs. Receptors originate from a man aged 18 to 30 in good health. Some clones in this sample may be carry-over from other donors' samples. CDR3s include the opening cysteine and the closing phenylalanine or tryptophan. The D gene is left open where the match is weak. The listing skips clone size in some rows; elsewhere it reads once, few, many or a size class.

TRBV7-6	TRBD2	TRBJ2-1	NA	TGTGCCAGCAGCCGACTAGCGGGAGATCTTGAGCAGTTCTTC	CASSRLAGDLEQFF
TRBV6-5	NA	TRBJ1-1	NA	TGTGCCAGCAGCCAAAACGGACAAGAAGCTTTCTTT	CASSQNGQEAFF
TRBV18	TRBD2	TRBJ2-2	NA	TGTGCCACCGAAGGTCGGGCGGGAGACCCAGTCACCGGGGAGCTGTTTTTT	CATEGRAGDPVTGELFF
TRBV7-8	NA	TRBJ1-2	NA	TGTGCCAGCAGCTCCGGGTCTCAAAGAGGCTACACCTTC	CASSSGSQRGYTF
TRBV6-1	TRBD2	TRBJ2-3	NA	TGTGCCAGCAGTGGATTAGCGGGACGGAGCACAGATACGCAGTATTTT	CASSGLAGRSTDTQYF
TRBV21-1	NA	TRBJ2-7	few	TGTGCCAGCAGCAAAGTAGACAGGATATTCTCCTACGAGCAGTACTTC	CASSKVDRIFSYEQYF
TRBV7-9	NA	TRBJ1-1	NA	NA	CASTSGQTMNTEAFF
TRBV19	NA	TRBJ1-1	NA	TGTGCCAGTCGCTACAGGTTGAACACTGAAGCTTTCTTT	CASRYRLNTEAFF
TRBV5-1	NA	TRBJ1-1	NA	TGCGCCAGCAGCCCACGGACCGGGGCCGGGACTGAAGCTTTCTTT	CASSPRTGAGTEAFF
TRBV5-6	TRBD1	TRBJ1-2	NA	TGTGCCAGCAGCCCAGATGGGACAGGTGGTTTTTCGAGCTACACCTTC	CASSPDGTGGFSSYTF
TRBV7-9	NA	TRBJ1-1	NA	TGTGCCAGCAGCTCGCTCGGTTCTGGGAACACTGAAGCTTTCTTT	CASSSLGSGNTEAFF
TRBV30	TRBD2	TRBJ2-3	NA	TGTGCCTGGATTTTGGCGGGAGGAGGAGATACGCAGTATTTT	CAWILAGGGDTQYF
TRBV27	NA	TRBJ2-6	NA	TGTGCCAGCAGTTATAGTGGGGCCAACGTCCTGACTTTC	CASSYSGANVLTF
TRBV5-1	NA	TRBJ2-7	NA	TGCGCCAGCAGCTTGGGTGGGCCCAGCTCCTACGAGCAGTACTTC	CASSLGGPSSYEQYF
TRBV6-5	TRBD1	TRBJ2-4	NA	TGTGCCAGCAGCGAGGGACAGAGCAAAAACATTCAGTACTTC	CASSEGQSKNIQYF
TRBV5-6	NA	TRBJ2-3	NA	TGTGCCAGCAAACCCGCCGCTACAGATACGCAGTATTTT	CASKPAATDTQYF
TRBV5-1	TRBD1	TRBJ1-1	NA	TGCGCCAGCAGCCTCTCGGACAGGCAGAACACTGAAGCTTTCTTT	CASSLSDRQNTEAFF
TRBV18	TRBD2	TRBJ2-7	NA	TGTGCCAGCTCACCACCCCAGCGGGGGATCTACGAGCAGTACTTC	CASSPPQRGIYEQYF
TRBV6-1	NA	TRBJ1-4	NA	TGTGCCAGCAGTGCCAAGTCAGAGTTAGGGGGTGAAAAACTGTTTTTT	CASSAKSELGGEKLFF
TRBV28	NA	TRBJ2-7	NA	TGTGCCAGCAGCCCTCGGGCATGGGACAAACCCTACGAGCAGTACTTC	CASSPRAWDKPYEQYF
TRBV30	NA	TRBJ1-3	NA	TGTGCCTGGAGTGTACACTTTCCTGGAAACACCATATATTTT	CAWSVHFPGNTIYF
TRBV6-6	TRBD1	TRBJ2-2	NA	TGTGCCAGCACCAACAGGGGGAGTAACACCGGGGAGCTGTTTTTT	CASTNRGSNTGELFF
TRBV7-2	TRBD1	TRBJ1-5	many	TGTGCCAGCAGCACTTGGACAGGAAACAATCAGCCCCAGCATTTT	CASSTWTGNNQPQHF
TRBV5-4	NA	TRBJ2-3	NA	TGTGCCAGCAGCTTGATCCCTAGCGATGCAGATACGCAGTATTTT	CASSLIPSDADTQYF